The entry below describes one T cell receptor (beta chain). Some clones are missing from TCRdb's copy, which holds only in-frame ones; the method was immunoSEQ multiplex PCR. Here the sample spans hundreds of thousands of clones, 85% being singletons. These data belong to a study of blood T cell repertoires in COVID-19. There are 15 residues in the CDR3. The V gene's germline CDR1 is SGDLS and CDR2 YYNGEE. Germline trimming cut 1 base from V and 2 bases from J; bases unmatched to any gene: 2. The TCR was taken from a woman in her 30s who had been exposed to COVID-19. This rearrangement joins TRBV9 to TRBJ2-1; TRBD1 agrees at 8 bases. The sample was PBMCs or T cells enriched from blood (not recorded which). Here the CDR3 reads CASSVRDRTYNEQFF. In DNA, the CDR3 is TGTGCCAGCAGCGTACGGGACAGGACCTACAATGAGCAGTTCTTC.